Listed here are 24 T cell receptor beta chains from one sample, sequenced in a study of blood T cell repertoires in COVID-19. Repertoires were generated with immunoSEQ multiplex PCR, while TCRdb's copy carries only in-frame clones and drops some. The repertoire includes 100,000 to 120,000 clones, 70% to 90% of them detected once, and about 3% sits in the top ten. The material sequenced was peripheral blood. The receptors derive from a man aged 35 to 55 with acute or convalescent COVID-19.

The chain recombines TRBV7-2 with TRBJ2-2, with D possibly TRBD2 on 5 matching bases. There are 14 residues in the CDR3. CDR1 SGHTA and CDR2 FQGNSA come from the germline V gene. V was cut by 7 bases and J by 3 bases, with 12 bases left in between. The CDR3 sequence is CASIGGPYTGELFF. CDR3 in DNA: TGTGCCAGCATTGGCGGGCCTTACACCGGGGAGCTGTTTTTT.

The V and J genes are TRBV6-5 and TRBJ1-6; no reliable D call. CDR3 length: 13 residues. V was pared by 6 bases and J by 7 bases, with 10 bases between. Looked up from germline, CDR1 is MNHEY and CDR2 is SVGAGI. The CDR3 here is CASRVFENSPLHF. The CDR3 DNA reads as TGTGCCAGCAGGGTATTTGAGAATTCACCCCTCCACTTT.

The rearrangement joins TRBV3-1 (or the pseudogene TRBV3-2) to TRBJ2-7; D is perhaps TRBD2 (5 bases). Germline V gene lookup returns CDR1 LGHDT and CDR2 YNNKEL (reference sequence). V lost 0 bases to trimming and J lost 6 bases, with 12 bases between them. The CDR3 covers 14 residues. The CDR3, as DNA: TGTGCCAGCAGCCAAGATAGAGGGCCACGCGAGCAGTACTTC. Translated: CASSQDRGPREQYF.

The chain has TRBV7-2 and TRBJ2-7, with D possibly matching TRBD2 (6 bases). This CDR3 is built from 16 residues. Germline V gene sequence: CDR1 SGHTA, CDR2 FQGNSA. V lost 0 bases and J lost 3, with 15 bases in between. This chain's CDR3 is CASSLAGNLDYYEQYF. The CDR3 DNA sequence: TGTGCCAGCAGCTTAGCGGGGAATCTGGACTACTACGAGCAGTACTTC.

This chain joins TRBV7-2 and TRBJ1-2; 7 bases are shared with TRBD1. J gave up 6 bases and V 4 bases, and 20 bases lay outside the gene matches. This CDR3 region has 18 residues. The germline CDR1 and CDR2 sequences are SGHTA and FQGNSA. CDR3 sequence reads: CASSSRLGAVGTGDGYTF. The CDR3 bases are TGTGCCAGCAGCTCCCGTTTAGGGGCGGTGGGCACAGGGGATGGCTACACCTTC.

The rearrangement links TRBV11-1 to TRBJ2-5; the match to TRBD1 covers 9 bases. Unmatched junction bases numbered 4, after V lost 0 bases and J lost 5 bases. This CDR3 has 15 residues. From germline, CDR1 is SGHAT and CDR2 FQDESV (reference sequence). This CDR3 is CASSLAGTGLETQYF. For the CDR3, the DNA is TGTGCCAGCAGCTTAGCCGGGACAGGGTTGGAGACCCAGTACTTC.

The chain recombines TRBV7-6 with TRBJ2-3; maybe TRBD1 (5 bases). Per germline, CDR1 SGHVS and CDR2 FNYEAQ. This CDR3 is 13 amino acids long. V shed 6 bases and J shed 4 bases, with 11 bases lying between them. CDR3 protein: CASRSRVSDTQYF. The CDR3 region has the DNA TGTGCCAGCAGGTCCAGGGTTTCAGATACGCAGTATTTT.

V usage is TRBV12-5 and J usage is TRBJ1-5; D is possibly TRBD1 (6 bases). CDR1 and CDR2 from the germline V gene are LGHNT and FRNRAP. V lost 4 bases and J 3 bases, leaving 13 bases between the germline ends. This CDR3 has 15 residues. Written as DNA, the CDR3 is TGTGCTAGTGGTTGGACGACAGGATTCAATCAGCCCCAGCATTTT. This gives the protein CASGWTTGFNQPQHF.

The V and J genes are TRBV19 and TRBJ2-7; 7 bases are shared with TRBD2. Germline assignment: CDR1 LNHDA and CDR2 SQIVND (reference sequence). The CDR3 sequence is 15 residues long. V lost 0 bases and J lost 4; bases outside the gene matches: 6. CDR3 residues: CASSIEGGGGYEQYF. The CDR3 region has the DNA TGTGCCAGTAGTATAGAAGGCGGCGGGGGTTACGAGCAGTACTTC.

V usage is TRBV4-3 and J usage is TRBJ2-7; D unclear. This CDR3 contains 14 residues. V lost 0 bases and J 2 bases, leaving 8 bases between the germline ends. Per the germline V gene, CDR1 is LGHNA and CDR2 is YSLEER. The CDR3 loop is CASSQDLGTYEQYF. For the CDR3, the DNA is TGCGCCAGCAGCCAAGATCTAGGAACCTACGAGCAGTACTTC.

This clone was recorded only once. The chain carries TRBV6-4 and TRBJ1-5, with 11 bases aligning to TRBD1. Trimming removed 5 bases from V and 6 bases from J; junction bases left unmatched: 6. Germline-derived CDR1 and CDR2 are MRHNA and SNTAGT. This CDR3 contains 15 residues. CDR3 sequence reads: CASSRTGGRIQPQHF. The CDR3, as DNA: TGTGCCAGCAGTCGGACAGGGGGCAGGATTCAGCCCCAGCATTTT.

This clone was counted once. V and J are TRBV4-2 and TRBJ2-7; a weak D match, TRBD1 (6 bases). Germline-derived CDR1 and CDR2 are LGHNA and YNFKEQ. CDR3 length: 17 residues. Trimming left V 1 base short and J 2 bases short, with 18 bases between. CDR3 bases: TGTGCCAGCAGCCAAGGAATGGGGGCGATCATTCCCTACGAGCAGTACTTC. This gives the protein CASSQGMGAIIPYEQYF.

The DNA for the CDR3 is TGTGCCAGCAGCTTACCCGGGGCAGATACGCAGTATTTT. Residues: CASSLPGADTQYF. The chain recombines TRBV11-3 with TRBJ2-3; D perhaps matches TRBD2 (5 bases). Germline V gene data show CDR1 as SGHNT and CDR2 as YENEEA. The CDR3 loop spans 13 amino acids. The V end was cut by 2 bases, the J end by 4 bases, with 7 bases between.

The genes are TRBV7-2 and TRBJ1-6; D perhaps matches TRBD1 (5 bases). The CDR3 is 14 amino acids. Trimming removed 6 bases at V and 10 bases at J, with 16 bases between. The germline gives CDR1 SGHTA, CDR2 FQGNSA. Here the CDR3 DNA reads TGTGCCAGCAGTTGGGGCCTGGGAGGCTCACCCCTCCACTTT. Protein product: CASSWGLGGSPLHF.

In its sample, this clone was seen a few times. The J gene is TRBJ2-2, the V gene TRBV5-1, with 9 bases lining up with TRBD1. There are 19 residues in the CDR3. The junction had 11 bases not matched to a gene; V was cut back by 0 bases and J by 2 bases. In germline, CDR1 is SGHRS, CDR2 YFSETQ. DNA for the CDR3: TGCGCCAGCAGCTTGGTGGCTTCCTGGGACAGGGATAACACCGGGGAGCTGTTTTTT. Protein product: CASSLVASWDRDNTGELFF.

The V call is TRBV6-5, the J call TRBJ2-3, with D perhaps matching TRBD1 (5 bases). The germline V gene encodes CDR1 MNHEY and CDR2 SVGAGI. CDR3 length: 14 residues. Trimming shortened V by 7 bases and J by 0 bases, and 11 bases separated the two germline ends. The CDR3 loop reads CASTPPGSTDTQYF. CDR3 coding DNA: TGTGCCAGCACCCCCCCAGGGAGCACAGATACGCAGTATTTT.

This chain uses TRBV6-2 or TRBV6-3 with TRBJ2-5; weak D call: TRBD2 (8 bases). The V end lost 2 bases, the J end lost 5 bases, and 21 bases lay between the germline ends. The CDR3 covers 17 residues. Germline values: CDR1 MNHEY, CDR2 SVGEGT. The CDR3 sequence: CASSYDIREGARETQYF. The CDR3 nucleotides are TGTGCCAGCAGTTACGATATCCGGGAGGGGGCGAGGGAGACCCAGTACTTC.

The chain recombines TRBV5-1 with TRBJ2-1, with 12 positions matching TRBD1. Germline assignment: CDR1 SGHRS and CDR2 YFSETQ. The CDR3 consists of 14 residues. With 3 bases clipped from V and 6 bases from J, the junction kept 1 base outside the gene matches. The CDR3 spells CASSSGQGANEQFF. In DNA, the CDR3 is TGCGCCAGCAGCTCGGGACAGGGGGCCAATGAGCAGTTCTTC.

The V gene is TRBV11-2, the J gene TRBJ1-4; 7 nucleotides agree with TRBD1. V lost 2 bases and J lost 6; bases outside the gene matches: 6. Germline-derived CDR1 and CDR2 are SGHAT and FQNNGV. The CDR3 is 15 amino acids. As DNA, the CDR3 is TGTGCCAGCAGCTTATTGACAGGGCGGGATGAAAAACTGTTTTTT. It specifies CASSLLTGRDEKLFF.

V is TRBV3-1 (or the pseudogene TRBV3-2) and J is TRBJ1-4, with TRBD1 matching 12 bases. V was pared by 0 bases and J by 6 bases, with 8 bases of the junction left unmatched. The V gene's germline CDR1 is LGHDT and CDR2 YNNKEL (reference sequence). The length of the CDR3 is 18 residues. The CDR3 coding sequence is TGTGCCAGCAGCCAAGATTGGGGACAGGGGGCAGGAGATGAAAAACTGTTTTTT. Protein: CASSQDWGQGAGDEKLFF.

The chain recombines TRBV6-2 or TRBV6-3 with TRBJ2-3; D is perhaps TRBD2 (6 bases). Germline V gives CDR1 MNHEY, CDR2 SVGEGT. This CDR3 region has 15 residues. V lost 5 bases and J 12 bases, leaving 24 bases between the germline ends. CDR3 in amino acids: CASSRPLAGTSPQYF. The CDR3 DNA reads TGTGCCAGCAGTCGACCCCTTGCGGGGACCAGTCCTCAGTATTTT.

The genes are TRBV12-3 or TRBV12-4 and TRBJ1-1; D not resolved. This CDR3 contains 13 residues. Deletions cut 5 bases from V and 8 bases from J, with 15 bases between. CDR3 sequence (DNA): TGTGCCAGCAGTGGCCGAACCCCTCCGGAAGCTTTCTTT. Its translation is CASSGRTPPEAFF.

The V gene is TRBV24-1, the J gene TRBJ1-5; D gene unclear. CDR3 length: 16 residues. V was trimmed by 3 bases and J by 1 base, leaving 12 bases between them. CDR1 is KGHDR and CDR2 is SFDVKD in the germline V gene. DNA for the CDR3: TGTGCCACCAGTGATCCTCAGGCAGCAAGCAATCAGCCCCAGCATTTT. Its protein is CATSDPQAASNQPQHF.

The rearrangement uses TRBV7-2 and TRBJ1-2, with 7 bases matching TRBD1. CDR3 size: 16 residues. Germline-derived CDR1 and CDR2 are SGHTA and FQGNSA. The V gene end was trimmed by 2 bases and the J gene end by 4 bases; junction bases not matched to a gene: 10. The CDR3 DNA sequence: TGTGCCAGCAGCTTACAGGGCGGGACAGTAGGCTATGGCTACACCTTC. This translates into CASSLQGGTVGYGYTF. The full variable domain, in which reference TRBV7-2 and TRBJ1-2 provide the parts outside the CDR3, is GAGVSQSPSNKVTEKGKDVELRCDPISGHTALYWYRQSLGQGLEFLIYFQGNSAPDKSGLPSDRFSAERTGGSVSTLTIQRTQQEDSAVYLCASSLQGGTVGYGYTFGSGTRLTVV.